The clone carrying this TCR beta chain was seen at least ten times. As yet, its antigen is unknown. This sample is drawn from a study of T cells in Graves' hyperthyroidism and ophthalmopathy. Overall study results and limits: A model of 13 V-J pairs discriminated ophthalmopathy from stable hyperthyroidism. Blood also contained most expanded thyroid clonotypes above 0.001.

RNA transcripts served as the template for amplifying TCR beta CDR3 regions. The HTBI primer set served for first-round RT-PCR of the TCR CDR3. TCRdb re-derived calls from the multiplex PCR reads in MiXCR, one entry per CDR3 protein. The sample records roughly 510,000 distinct CDR3 sequences, around 50% being singletons. Patients having uncontrolled infection, another autoimmune disease, pregnancy or lactation were not included. Thyroid ultrasound, orbital computed tomography, clinical symptoms, and serum thyroxine and TRAb underpinned diagnoses. Trimming took off 5 bases at V and 8 bases at J, with 18 bases between the two ends. There are 13 residues in the CDR3. In germline, CDR1 is SQVTM, CDR2 ANQGSEA.

J is TRBJ1-2 and V is TRBV29-1, with D possibly being TRBD1 (6 bases). The receptor was isolated from an adult woman with Graves' disease, either hyperthyroidism or ophthalmopathy (not recorded which). The sample was peripheral blood or thyroid tissue (not recorded which). The CDR3 here is CSVSKGLGAGYTF. CDR3 nucleotides: TGCAGCGTTTCCAAGGGTTTGGGGGCCGGCTACACCTTC.